This T cell receptor beta chain was captured by sequencing in a study of blood T cell repertoires in COVID-19 (dated by TCRdb to 2020 to 2021). As for the study more broadly: Collaborator samples came from the United States, Italy and Spain and covered acute and convalescent phases of COVID-19. The prospective study material was composed of cDNA or gDNA derived from T cells, B-cell-depleted T cells, or PBMCs. Deeply sampled blood TCRbeta repertoires from subjects exposed to, actively infected with, or recovered from COVID-19 were included in the dataset. The repertoires were made available in a free public database intended to serve as a resource for research on the immune response to SARS-CoV-2. Samples were obtained from the ongoing ImmuneRACE study (first 160 participants) and from roughly 1,300 subjects provided by 6 global collaborators. Nearly every sample came with metadata listing a de-identified subject ID, COVID-19 status, age in years and sex. Where HLA class I and class II types were available, the types were taken from metadata supplied by the sample provider, not from assay-based typing.

TCRbeta CDR3 regions were amplified from genomic DNA using the immunoSEQ Assay, a bias-controlled multiplex PCR. The paper's data handling went like this. Nucleated cell counts per sample were estimated from amplification of reference gene primers within the assay. To quantify the absolute abundance of each unique TCRbeta CDR3 rearrangement, sequence reads were collapsed and filtered. For each sample, productive Simpson clonality was calculated as the square root of Simpson's diversity index over productive rearrangements. TCRdb provides this immuneACCESS table in a form limited to in-frame rearrangements. Some clones are lacking; in checked studies, under half of them reflect an unresolved V gene, and why the rest are absent is not known. The V and J calls and clone size are taken from that table; D and trimming were inferred from the DNA. The sample has over 450,000 clones on record, about 88% of them singletons. The ten largest make up roughly 7.3% of the sample.

Remarks on this clone: Its antigen is unknown. Per-base qualities were not stored, and no clone one base away is much larger.

Broad study findings and their caveats: The amount of clinical and demographic metadata varied by source and participant and was provided uncurated.

Compared with germline, V lacks 7 bases and J lacks 2 bases; bases without a gene match: 2. The CDR3 covers 13 residues, taking in both the cysteine and the phenylalanine. Only the CDR3 part of the read is kept: 39 bases, read in frame from the first base. In Seattle, one collaborating source enrolled patients while the infection was active and tracked those patients longitudinally over the course of disease. Each collaborating institution followed its own protocols to collect whole blood in K2EDTA tubes. For TCRbeta analysis, collaborators shipped samples in one of three forms: frozen whole blood, isolated PBMCs, or DNA extracted from either of those sample types.

The sequencing sample was made of peripheral blood. Recombination joined TRBV12-3 or TRBV12-4 with TRBJ1-5; the junction holds 7 bases that match TRBD1. This receptor was taken from a woman aged 45 to 65 with COVID-19, enrolled during active disease. The CDR3 protein sequence reads: CASKQGGNQPQHF. The DNA reads TGTGCCAGCAAGCAGGGGGGCAATCAGCCCCAGCATTTT.